One T cell receptor beta chain is described in this entry. One entry per CDR3 protein results from TCRdb running MiXCR on the 5' RACE reads. This sample has tens of thousands of distinct CDR3 sequences, with roughly 12% found just once. This CDR3 comprises 14 residues. The record originates from a study of early T cells in non-severe SARS-CoV-2 infection. The rearrangement joins TRBV21-1 to TRBJ1-2. TRBV21-1 is given as a pseudogene. This TCR derives from an adult who was a healthcare worker with PCR-confirmed SARS-CoV-2 infection or an uninfected control (not recorded which). Sequences were obtained from whole blood. The CDR3 loop is CASSKGQAEHGYTF. The CDR3 DNA is TGTGCCAGCAGCAAAGGGCAGGCTGAGCATGGCTACACCTTC.